Listed here are 18 T cell receptor beta chains from one sample, sequenced in a study of STAT5B mutations in CD4+ large granular lymphocyte leukemia. The method was immunoSEQ multiplex PCR; TCRdb's version includes in-frame clones alone and lacks a portion of them. The data contain approximately 32,000 clones, 70% to 90% of them singletons. Sequenced material: CD4+ T cells from blood buffy coats. These receptors were collected from a human donor in good health.

This chain uses TRBV6-5 with TRBJ1-5; TRBD1 matches at 7 bases. The CDR3 covers 13 residues. Germline-derived CDR1 and CDR2 are MNHEY and SVGAGI. V lost 3 bases to trimming and J lost 12 bases; unmatched junction nucleotides: 8. The CDR3 DNA sequence: TGTGCCAGCAGTTATGCAGGGGGTGGGTTCCAGCATTTT. Translated, it gives CASSYAGGGFQHF.

This clone has a handful of counts. This chain uses TRBV11-3 with TRBJ1-1, with D possibly matching TRBD1 (6 bases). The CDR3 spans 13 residues. The V end was cut by 8 bases, the J end by 3 bases, with 13 bases between. Germline CDR1 and CDR2: SGHNT and YENEEA. CDR3 sequence (DNA): TGTGCCAGCGGGGGGTGGACAGACACTGAAGCTTTCTTT. Amino acid sequence: CASGGWTDTEAFF. The entire variable domain, with the rest obtained from reference TRBV11-3 and TRBJ1-1, is as follows: EAGVVQSPRYKIIEKKQPVAFWCNPISGHNTLYWYLQNLGQGPELLIRYENEEAVDDSQLPKDRFSAERLKGVDSTLKIQPAELGDSAVYLCASGGWTDTEAFFGQGTRLTVV.

V is TRBV5-6 and J is TRBJ2-5; D may be TRBD2 (5 bases). The ends were cut back, 6 bases at V and 4 bases at J, with 13 bases in the middle. The CDR3 is made up of 13 amino acids. Germline V gene lookup returns CDR1 SGHDT and CDR2 YYEEEE. The CDR3 region is CASTRPGVETQYF. CDR3 nucleotide sequence: TGTGCCAGCACCCGACCCGGGGTAGAGACCCAGTACTTC.

Here the CDR3 DNA reads TGTGCCAGCAGCAGGCCCGCAGGGGGAGAGACCCAGTACTTC. As protein: CASSRPAGGETQYF. V is TRBV11-3 and J is TRBJ2-5; 7 bases agree with TRBD1. The ends lost 5 bases at V and 4 bases at J; junction bases unmatched: 7. Germline loops: CDR1 SGHNT, CDR2 YENEEA. This CDR3 is built from 14 residues.

The CDR3 nucleotides read TGTGCCAGCAGTCGCGGAAGGGGAGGACAGCCCCAGCATTTT. This encodes CASSRGRGGQPQHF. The chain has TRBV2 and TRBJ1-5; D possibly corresponds to TRBD1 (5 bases). The V end lost 5 bases, the J end lost 7 bases, and 15 bases lay between the germline ends. Per germline, CDR1 SNHLY and CDR2 FYNNEI. CDR3 size: 14 residues.

The chain carries TRBV7-9 and TRBJ2-5; D might be TRBD1 (6 bases). The CDR3 covers 14 residues. Germline-derived CDR1 and CDR2 are SEHNR and FQNEAQ (reference sequence). Trimming removed 5 bases from V and 2 bases from J, with 12 bases in between. The CDR3 region is CASSQDRRQETQYF. The CDR3 DNA follows: TGTGCCAGCAGCCAAGACAGGAGACAAGAGACCCAGTACTTC. The full variable domain, rest sourced from reference TRBV7-9 and TRBJ2-5, is DTGVSQNPRHKITKRGQNVTFRCDPISEHNRLYWYRQTLGQGPEFLTYFQNEAQLEKSRLLSDRFSAERPKGSFSTLEIQRTEQGDSAMYLCASSQDRRQETQYFGPGTRLLVL.

V and J are TRBV6-4 and TRBJ2-7; TRBD1 matches at 8 bases. CDR1 is MRHNA, CDR2 SNTAGT, per germline. This CDR3 has 15 amino acids. V gave up 8 bases and J gave up 3 bases; unmatched junction bases: 12. For the CDR3, the DNA is TGTGCCAGCCCCACCCCGGGACAGGATGGCTACGAGCAGTACTTC. Its translation: CASPTPGQDGYEQYF.

The chain recombines TRBV21-1 with TRBJ1-5. TRBV21-1 is an annotated pseudogene. CDR3 length: 14 residues. The CDR3 is CASIKTPGDQPQHF. For the CDR3, the DNA is TGTGCCAGCATCAAAACACCGGGCGATCAGCCCCAGCATTTT.

The rearrangement uses TRBV7-9 and TRBJ1-3; 8 positions match TRBD1. CDR3 length: 16 residues. With 5 bases clipped from V and 4 bases from J, the junction kept 10 bases outside the gene matches. CDR1 and CDR2 (germline): SEHNR, FQNEAQ (reference sequence). This CDR3 reads CASSPAQGARGNTIYF. The CDR3 DNA reads TGTGCCAGCAGCCCAGCCCAGGGGGCGAGAGGAAACACCATATATTTT.

This chain joins TRBV18 and TRBJ1-3, with TRBD1 matching 7 bases. Germline V gives CDR1 KGHSH, CDR2 LQKENI. Unmatched junction bases numbered 1, after V lost 1 base and J lost 4 bases. The CDR3 extends over 14 amino acids. CDR3 in DNA: TGTGCCAGCTCACCACAGGACAGGGGAAACACCATATATTTT. This encodes CASSPQDRGNTIYF.

The chain recombines TRBV18 with TRBJ1-2, with D unclear. The CDR3 is made up of 11 amino acids. Trimming stripped 5 bases from V and 5 bases from J, with 6 bases between. CDR1 and CDR2 (germline): KGHSH, LQKENI. CDR3 sequence: CASSDRYGYTF. Here the CDR3 DNA reads TGTGCCAGCTCAGATAGATATGGCTACACCTTC.

The chain employs TRBV30 and TRBJ1-6; D may be TRBD1 (6 bases). The CDR3 runs to 15 residues. Looked up from germline, CDR1 is GTSNPN and CDR2 is SVGIG (reference sequence). V was trimmed by 0 bases and J by 13 bases, leaving 19 bases between them. DNA of the CDR3: TGTGCCTGGAGTGTAGGGCGCCAGGGGATGGGGCCCCTCCACTTT. As protein: CAWSVGRQGMGPLHF.

The chain joins TRBV6-5 to TRBJ2-5; 8 bases map to TRBD2. This CDR3 comprises 15 residues. J gave up 3 bases and V 4 bases, and 7 bases lay outside the gene matches. The germline V gene encodes CDR1 MNHEY and CDR2 SVGAGI. CDR3 nucleotide sequence: TGTGCCAGCAGTTCCTTAGCAGCGGGAGAAGAGACCCAGTACTTC. Its translation is CASSSLAAGEETQYF.

The CDR3 DNA sequence: TGTGCCAGCAGCTCCCAGGGGGGGCTCCCCTACGAGCAGTACTTC. Protein sequence: CASSSQGGLPYEQYF. The V gene is TRBV7-8, the J gene TRBJ2-7; perhaps D is TRBD1 or TRBD2 (7 bases each). Germline V gene data show CDR1 as SGHVS and CDR2 as FQNEAQ. The CDR3 loop spans 15 amino acids. V was pared by 4 bases and J by 2 bases, with 15 bases between.

The V call is TRBV9, the J call TRBJ1-6; no firm D call. Germline assignment: CDR1 SGDLS and CDR2 YYNGEE. The CDR3 extends over 13 amino acids. Trimming removed 2 bases from V and 10 bases from J, with 10 bases in between. The CDR3 nucleotides read TGTGCCAGCAGCGTGGAATGGGAATCACCCCTCCACTTT. This codes for CASSVEWESPLHF. The full variable domain, its missing parts supplied by reference TRBV9 and TRBJ1-6, is DSGVTQTPKHLITATGQRVTLRCSPRSGDLSVYWYQQSLDQGLQFLIQYYNGEERAKGNILERFSAQQFPDLHSELNLSSLELGDSALYFCASSVEWESPLHFGNGTRLTVT.

This clone was observed a single time. The rearrangement uses TRBV7-2 and TRBJ2-5, with D maybe TRBD1 (5 bases). V lost 0 bases to trimming and J lost 5 bases, with 16 bases between them. The length of the CDR3 is 16 residues. CDR1 and CDR2 from the germline V gene are SGHTA and FQGNSA. The CDR3 loop is CASSLALGLDVETQYF. CDR3 coding DNA: TGTGCCAGCAGCTTAGCGCTGGGGCTAGATGTCGAGACCCAGTACTTC.

V and J are TRBV18 and TRBJ1-5; TRBD1 matches at 8 bases. Losses at the gene ends were 2 bases for V and 7 bases for J; bases not matched to a gene: 7. Germline values: CDR1 KGHSH, CDR2 LQKENI. This CDR3 is built from 15 residues. CDR3 protein: CASSPDGQGRQPQHF. The CDR3 DNA is TGTGCCAGCTCACCAGACGGACAGGGCCGACAGCCCCAGCATTTT.

The J gene is TRBJ2-1, the V gene TRBV19; possibly TRBD1 for D (6 bases). Germline-derived CDR1 and CDR2 are LNHDA and SQIVND (reference sequence). The CDR3 is 14 amino acids. V lost 5 bases to trimming and J lost 3 bases, with 11 bases between them. CDR3 sequence reads: CASSQWTDYNEQFF. The CDR3 DNA follows: TGTGCCAGTAGTCAATGGACAGACTACAATGAGCAGTTCTTC.